Each of the 5 T cell receptor beta chains below was sequenced from the same sample in a study of cytomegalovirus exposure and HLA in healthy donors. The PCR had 60 Vbeta and 13 Jbeta primers. Produced via immunoSEQ multiplex PCR; TCRdb's table is partial and in-frame only. Found here are approximately 150,000 clones, more than 60% of them singletons; the top ten hold 4.3%. Sequenced: PBMCs. The receptors were gathered from a man aged 40-50 years in good health and CMV-seronegative.

The chain employs TRBV9 and TRBJ2-7; D possibly corresponds to TRBD2 (6 bases). The germline CDR1 and CDR2 sequences are SGDLS and YYNGEE. Trimming removed 4 bases from V and 3 bases from J, with 17 bases in between. CDR3 length: 15 amino acids. This chain's CDR3 is CASSPPGLGDYEQYF. CDR3 nucleotides: TGTGCCAGCAGCCCCCCGGGACTCGGAGACTACGAGCAGTACTTC.

The V call is TRBV2, the J call TRBJ2-3; TRBD2 matches 12 bases. The CDR3 has 14 amino acids. CDR1 and CDR2 (germline): SNHLY, FYNNEI. Trimming took 6 bases from V and 4 from J; bases not matched to a gene: 2. CDR3 sequence (DNA): TGTGCCAGCAGGGCTAGCGGGGGGGCAGATACGCAGTATTTT. Its translation: CASRASGGADTQYF.

This clone has just a few counts. The chain combines TRBV9 with TRBJ1-3; D remains unclear. The germline gives CDR1 SGDLS, CDR2 YYNGEE. CDR3 size: 14 residues. Trimming pared 0 bases from V and 1 base from J, leaving 5 bases between. The CDR3 region is CASSVVSSGNTIYF. CDR3 bases: TGTGCCAGCAGCGTAGTTAGTTCTGGAAACACCATATATTTT.

The CDR3 DNA reads TGTGCCAGCTCACGGGACAGCCTTAATAGCAATCAGCCCCAGCATTTT. It translates to CASSRDSLNSNQPQHF. V usage is TRBV18 and J usage is TRBJ1-5; 7 bases line up with TRBD1. The CDR3 spans 16 residues. Germline-derived CDR1 and CDR2 are KGHSH and LQKENI. With V trimmed by 4 bases and J by 0 bases, 6 bases remained unmatched.

This rearrangement joins TRBV9 to TRBJ1-4, with D perhaps matching TRBD1 (5 bases). CDR1 and CDR2 from the germline V gene are SGDLS and YYNGEE. The CDR3 loop spans 14 amino acids. The germline V and J ends were trimmed by 2 bases and 8 bases, with 13 bases remaining between them. The CDR3 bases are TGTGCCAGCAGCGTCAACCCGGAGGGGGAAAAACTGTTTTTT. It specifies CASSVNPEGEKLFF.